This T cell receptor beta chain emerged from a study of vaccination and CD4 T cells after COVID-19. Study-wide background: The study enrolled six male and four female convalescents, two of whom were Hispanic. Study-level findings and limits: The median count of SARS-CoV-2-reactive clonotypes rose from about 22 to 38, not significantly.

As for treatment: roughly 10-day PBMC culture with coronavirus spike peptide pools or control peptides (ViraFEST assay). The ViraFEST method relied on peptide pools to expand antigen-specific T cells, followed by TCR sequencing. Between the trimmed V and J ends, which lost 4 bases and 7 bases, there was a span of 14 bases. The CDR3 runs to 13 residues. Germline V gene sequence: CDR1 SGHKS, CDR2 YYEKEE (reference sequence). Remarks on this clonotype: The antigen is unknown.

Sequencing of the DNA from cultured CD4+ T cells was carried out with the Oncomine TCR Beta short-read assay. MiXCR was run by TCRdb on the PCR reads, yielding one entry per CDR3 protein. Here the sample spans about 28,000 distinct CDR3 sequences, approximately 60% being singletons. The starting material was CD4+ T cells from blood, cultured in vitro, obtained after SARS-CoV-2 vaccination. The V gene is TRBV5-5, the J gene TRBJ1-2; D uncertain. This clonotype was obtained from a human donor who received a COVID-19 vaccine. Written as DNA, the CDR3 is TGTGCCAGCAGCCCCGAACCCGACGGTGGCTACACCTTC. Translating gives CASSPEPDGGYTF.